The 26 T cell receptor beta chains listed next were all sequenced from one sample in a study of post-analysis software for immune sequencing data. Study conclusions and caveats: Comparison of patients with controls showed about 5 TRBV segments more frequent in patients, TRBV5-6, TRBV5-1 and TRBV20-1 among them.

TCR beta libraries were prepared from cDNA with unique molecular identifiers. MiXCR, applied by TCRdb to the PCR reads, yields one record per CDR3 protein. The table shows roughly 430,000 distinct CDR3 sequences, with about 40% occurring only once. The antigens of these receptors remain unknown. Sequencing was carried out using blood. These receptor sequences come from a girl aged 2 to 10 with multiple sclerosis.

This clonotype came up a few times. The J gene is TRBJ2-7, the V gene TRBV10-3; TRBD1 matches at 8 bases. Looked up from germline, CDR1 is ENHRY and CDR2 is SYGVKD. Trimming took 10 bases from V and 5 from J; bases not matched to a gene: 13. This CDR3 contains 14 residues. CDR3 protein: CATHPGTGDNEQYF. The CDR3, as DNA: TGTGCCACCCACCCGGGGACAGGAGATAACGAGCAGTACTTC.

J is TRBJ2-2 and V is TRBV6-6; 8 bases are shared with TRBD1. Trimming removed 5 bases from V and 7 bases from J; junction bases left unmatched: 12. Germline V gene data show CDR1 as MNHNY and CDR2 as SVGAGI (reference sequence). The CDR3 runs to 16 residues. CDR3 DNA: TGTGCCAGCAGTAGAGCCGGGACAGGAGTTGACGGGGAGCTGTTTTTT. Translating it yields CASSRAGTGVDGELFF.

V gene TRBV6-5 combines with J gene TRBJ2-7; D might be TRBD2 (5 bases). V shed 6 bases and J shed 3 bases, with 12 bases lying between them. The CDR3 spans 13 residues. The germline V gene has CDR1 MNHEY and CDR2 SVGAGI. CDR3 DNA sequence: TGTGCCAGCAGAAGGACTGGGGACTACGAGCAGTACTTC. Protein product: CASRRTGDYEQYF.

This clonotype was observed a handful of times. The chain links TRBV5-1 to TRBJ2-5; possibly TRBD2 for D (7 bases). Germline lookup yields CDR1 SGHRS and CDR2 YFSETQ. The V end lost 2 bases, the J end lost 1 base, and 12 bases lay between the germline ends. The CDR3 sequence is 15 residues long. CDR3 region: CASSFGGPSQETQYF. CDR3 nucleotide sequence: TGCGCCAGCAGCTTCGGGGGGCCTTCCCAAGAGACCCAGTACTTC.

As concerns this clonotype: One junction end does not reproduce the germline sequence, and a read error may be involved. The chain is built from TRBV25-1 and TRBJ1-2; D is possibly TRBD1 (5 bases). The CDR3 is 17 residues long. From germline, CDR1 is MGHDK and CDR2 SYGVNS. CDR3 sequence (DNA): TGCGCCAGCAGTATTTTTTCACCAGACAGTTACTTCTATGGCTACACCTTC. Protein: CASSIFSPDSYFYGYTF.

This clonotype occurred a few times. The chain carries TRBV11-2 and TRBJ2-4, with D possibly TRBD2 on 5 matching bases. Germline loops: CDR1 SGHAT, CDR2 FQNNGV. The CDR3 sequence is 18 residues long. Trimming took off 2 bases at V and 7 bases at J, with 24 bases between the two ends. The CDR3: CASSLLGRLFFEGNIQYF. The CDR3 nucleotides read TGTGCCAGCAGCTTACTGGGCCGATTATTCTTCGAGGGCAACATTCAGTACTTC.

The rearrangement uses TRBV12-3 or TRBV12-4 and TRBJ2-3; D unresolved. This CDR3 has 15 amino acids. V shed 1 base and J shed 2 bases, with 10 bases lying between them. In DNA, the CDR3 is TGTGCCAGCAGTTTAGGTCCCACGCTCACAGATACGCAGTATTTT. Amino acids: CASSLGPTLTDTQYF.

The count of this clonotype is one. A read error may produce the germline difference seen at one junction end. The J gene is TRBJ1-3, the V gene TRBV29-1; D uncertain. The CDR3 length is 13 residues. The V gene's germline CDR1 is SQVTM and CDR2 ANQGSEA. The CDR3: CSVEPGSGDTIYF. The CDR3 DNA reads as TGCAGCGTTGAGCCGGGATCTGGAGACACCATATATTTT.

The CDR3 DNA sequence: TGTGCCAGCACAGAGGACAGGATTACAGATACGCAGTATTTT. This codes for CASTEDRITDTQYF. The gene calls are TRBV28 and TRBJ2-3; 7 bases are a match to TRBD1. The CDR3 has 14 residues. Germline V gene data show CDR1 as MDHEN and CDR2 as SYDVKM. J was trimmed by 3 bases and V by 7 bases; bases with no gene match: 7.

The V and J genes are TRBV6-1 and TRBJ2-6, with D hard to call. Trimming shortened V by 4 bases and J by 0 bases, and 10 bases separated the two germline ends. The CDR3 runs to 16 residues. Germline V gives CDR1 MNHNS, CDR2 SASEGT. In DNA form, the CDR3 reads TGTGCCAGCAGTGGCGTGGTGGGCTCTGGGGCCAACGTCCTGACTTTC. Its protein is CASSGVVGSGANVLTF.

This rearrangement joins TRBV15 to TRBJ2-1, with D maybe TRBD2 (6 bases). Germline CDR1 reads LNHNV; CDR2 reads YYDKDF (reference sequence). V was cut by 0 bases and J by 8 bases, with 14 bases left in between. This CDR3 is 15 amino acids long. The CDR3 nucleotides are TGTGCCACCAGCAGAGATAGGGTAGCGGTCGATGAGCAGTTCTTC. Translation: CATSRDRVAVDEQFF.

V is TRBV6-6 and J is TRBJ2-7, with D uncertain. Germline CDR1 MNHNY, CDR2 SVGAGI (reference sequence). This CDR3 region has 12 residues. V was pared by 3 bases and J by 5 bases, with 8 bases between. CDR3 region: CASSYQRNEQYF. CDR3 nucleotide sequence: TGTGCCAGCAGTTATCAAAGAAACGAGCAGTACTTC.

The rearrangement uses TRBV7-8 and TRBJ2-1, with 9 bases aligning to TRBD1. This CDR3 comprises 15 residues. The V and J ends lost 6 bases and 6 bases, in that order; junction bases with no gene match: 9. Germline CDR1 SGHVS, CDR2 FQNEAQ. CDR3 amino acids: CASSTRDRVSNEQFF. The CDR3 DNA reads as TGTGCCAGCAGTACCCGGGACAGGGTGAGCAATGAGCAGTTCTTC.

In its sample, this clonotype was seen a few times. The chain carries TRBV2 and TRBJ2-3, with D hard to call. Deletions cut 3 bases from V and 5 bases from J, with 9 bases between. CDR1 and CDR2 (germline): SNHLY, FYNNEI. This CDR3 spans 13 amino acids. CDR3 DNA sequence: TGTGCCAGCAGTGACGGTAGGGAAGATACGCAGTATTTT. The encoded protein is CASSDGREDTQYF.

The CDR3 sequence is CATSEKLAGTNEQFF. In DNA form, the CDR3 reads TGTGCCACCAGTGAGAAACTAGCGGGAACGAATGAGCAGTTCTTC. The V call is TRBV24-1, the J call TRBJ2-1, with 10 positions matching TRBD2. V was pared by 4 bases and J by 7 bases, with 6 bases of the junction left unmatched. CDR1 is KGHDR, CDR2 SFDVKD, per germline. The CDR3 sequence is 15 residues long.

The chain employs TRBV4-2 and TRBJ2-3; the match to TRBD2 covers 10 bases. The germline CDR1 and CDR2 sequences are LGHNA and YNFKEQ. CDR3 length: 15 residues. V lost 6 bases and J lost 2; bases outside the gene matches: 5. The CDR3 DNA reads as TGTGCCAGCAGTCGGACTAGCGGCGCCACAGATACGCAGTATTTT. It specifies CASSRTSGATDTQYF.

The chain is built from TRBV20-1 and TRBJ1-5; TRBD1 agrees at 10 bases. The CDR3 loop spans 14 amino acids. Trimming at V came to 5 bases and at J to 11 bases, leaving 12 bases not matched to a gene. Germline CDR1 is DFQATT and CDR2 is SNEGSKA (reference sequence). CDR3 in amino acids: CSARRDRGRIAQHF. CDR3 in DNA: TGCAGTGCTCGCCGGGACAGGGGCCGGATAGCCCAGCATTTT.

This sequence joins TRBV6-5 and TRBJ2-3; D is unresolved. The CDR3 runs 13 residues. Deletions cut 5 bases from V and 3 bases from J, with 9 bases between. Per germline, CDR1 MNHEY and CDR2 SVGAGI. The chain's CDR3 is CASSDGVTDTQYF. For the CDR3, the DNA is TGTGCCAGCAGTGATGGGGTAACAGATACGCAGTATTTT.

This chain uses TRBV20-1 with TRBJ2-3; D may match TRBD1 or TRBD2 (5 bases each). Germline loops: CDR1 DFQATT, CDR2 SNEGSKA (reference sequence). This CDR3 contains 13 residues. V was cut by 3 bases and J by 5 bases, with 12 bases left in between. The CDR3 spells CSARELGVDTQYF. In nucleotides, the CDR3 is TGCAGTGCTAGGGAACTAGGGGTAGATACGCAGTATTTT.

This clonotype has at least ten counts. The genes are TRBV4-2 and TRBJ2-7; maybe TRBD2 (5 bases). This CDR3 region has 15 residues. Germline V gene sequence: CDR1 LGHNA, CDR2 YNFKEQ. Trimming stripped 3 bases from V and 3 bases from J, with 15 bases between. This CDR3 reads CASSQGLGVHYEQYF. For the CDR3, the DNA is TGTGCCAGCAGCCAGGGTCTGGGAGTACACTACGAGCAGTACTTC.

The genes are TRBV4-1 and TRBJ2-5, with D tentatively TRBD1 or TRBD2 (5 bases each). CDR3 length: 15 amino acids. Trimming took 0 bases from V and 4 from J, leaving 12 bases between them. The V gene's germline CDR1 is MGHRA and CDR2 YSYEKL. The CDR3 DNA follows: TGCGCCAGCAGCCAAGATGGGGGAAGGACAGAGACCCAGTACTTC. Its translation is CASSQDGGRTETQYF.

The chain joins TRBV5-1 to TRBJ2-5, with D maybe TRBD2 (6 bases). Matching the DNA end better, TRBJ2-1 makes the J call doubtful. CDR3 length equals 12 residues. Germline CDR1 reads SGHRS; CDR2 reads YFSETQ. In nucleotides, the CDR3 is TGCGCCAGCAGACTAGCCCAAGAGACCCAGTTCTTC. Protein sequence: CASRLAQETQFF.

The rearrangement uses TRBV6-6 and TRBJ2-3; D is ambiguous. The CDR3 extends over 16 amino acids. Germline CDR1 MNHNY, CDR2 SVGAGI (reference sequence). V was cut by 5 bases and J by 0 bases, with 15 bases left in between. CDR3 sequence (DNA): TGTGCCAGCAGTACCGCCAGCCCTAGTAGCACAGATACGCAGTATTTT. Translation gives CASSTASPSSTDTQYF.

The V gene is TRBV19, the J gene TRBJ2-1, with 10 bases aligning to TRBD2. The CDR3 is 17 residues long. Germline CDR1 is LNHDA and CDR2 is SQIVND (reference sequence). J gave up 6 bases and V 3 bases, and 11 bases lay outside the gene matches. This CDR3 is CASSIVVLAGGSNEQFF. The CDR3 DNA sequence: TGTGCCAGTAGTATCGTCGTCTTAGCGGGAGGTTCCAATGAGCAGTTCTTC.

CDR3 loop: CATSREIRGRETQYF. The DNA of the CDR3 is TGTGCCACCAGCAGAGAAATCCGAGGACGGGAGACCCAGTACTTC. The V call is TRBV15, the J call TRBJ2-5, with D uncertain. The CDR3 is 15 residues long. Between the trimmed V and J ends, which lost 0 bases and 5 bases, there was a span of 13 bases. Germline assignment: CDR1 LNHNV and CDR2 YYDKDF (reference sequence).

This clonotype was detected once. The chain joins TRBV3-1 to TRBJ1-1; D is uncertain. The CDR3 totals 17 residues. CDR1 is LGHDT, CDR2 YNNKEL, per germline (reference sequence). V gave up 0 bases and J gave up 0 bases, with 14 bases separating them. The CDR3 DNA reads TGTGCCAGCAGCCAAGATAGTTGGATACCTATGAACACTGAAGCTTTCTTT. Amino acids: CASSQDSWIPMNTEAFF.